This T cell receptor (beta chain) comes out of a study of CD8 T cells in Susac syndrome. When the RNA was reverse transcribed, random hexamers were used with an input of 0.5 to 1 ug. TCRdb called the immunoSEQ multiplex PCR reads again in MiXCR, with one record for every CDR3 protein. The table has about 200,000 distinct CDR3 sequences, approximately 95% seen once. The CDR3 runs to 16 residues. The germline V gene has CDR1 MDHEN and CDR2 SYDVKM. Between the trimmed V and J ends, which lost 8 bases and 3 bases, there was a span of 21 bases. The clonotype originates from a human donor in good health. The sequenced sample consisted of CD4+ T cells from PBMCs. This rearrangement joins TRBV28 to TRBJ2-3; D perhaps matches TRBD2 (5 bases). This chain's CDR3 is CASRFYSADSTDTQYF. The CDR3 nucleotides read TGTGCCAGCCGATTTTATAGCGCGGATTCAACAGATACGCAGTATTTT.